This T cell receptor (beta chain) was obtained from a study of blood T cells in healthy people across ages. Study observations and caveats: Diversity of TCR beta per million T cells declined in a roughly linear way with age. When set beside aged donors, long-lived donors presented more naive CD4+ cells and higher diversity.

The sample holds a few counts of this clonotype. Its cognate antigen is unknown. The CDR3 contains 13 residues. Trimming shortened V by 5 bases and J by 6 bases, and 13 bases separated the two germline ends. A second roughly 6 to 11 cycle PCR used barcoded and J-beta primers. TCRdb used MiXCR to reprocess the 5' RACE reads, holding one entry per CDR3 protein. Of 650,000 to 1,000,000 distinct CDR3 sequences listed, less than 60% are singletons. Sequenced input: blood. V is TRBV12-3 or TRBV12-4 and J is TRBJ2-5; D gene ambiguous. This sequence was found in a man older than 75 in good health. The CDR3 reads CASSPDLVKTQYF. CDR3 sequence (DNA): TGTGCCAGCAGTCCAGACCTGGTAAAGACCCAGTACTTC.